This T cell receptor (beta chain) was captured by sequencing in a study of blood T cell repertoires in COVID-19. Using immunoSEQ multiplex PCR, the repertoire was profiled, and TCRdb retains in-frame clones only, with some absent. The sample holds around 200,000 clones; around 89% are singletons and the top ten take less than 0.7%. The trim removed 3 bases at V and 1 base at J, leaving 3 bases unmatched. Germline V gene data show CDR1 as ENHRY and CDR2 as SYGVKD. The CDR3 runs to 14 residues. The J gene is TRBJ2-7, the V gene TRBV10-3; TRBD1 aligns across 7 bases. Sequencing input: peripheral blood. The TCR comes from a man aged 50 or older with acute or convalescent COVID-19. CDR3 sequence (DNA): TGTGCCATCAGTGATAACAGGGGATCCTACGAGCAGTACTTC. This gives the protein CAISDNRGSYEQYF.